The entry below gives a single T cell receptor (beta chain) sequence along with its context. The CDR3 spans 13 residues. Trimming at V came to 4 bases and at J to 1 base, leaving 0 bases not matched to a gene. Germline V CDR1 and CDR2: MNHNY, SVGAGI (reference sequence). The source of the sample is a study of monozygotic twins with cystic fibrosis. The table came from immunoSEQ multiplex PCR; TCRdb's copy has only in-frame clones and leaves some out. The profile shows nearly 25,000 clones, 91% of them singletons. Sequencing was done on a sample of blood. This chain links TRBV6-6 with TRBJ1-1, with 7 positions matching TRBD1. The source is a girl between 2 and 10 years old with cystic fibrosis. As DNA, the CDR3 is TGTGCCAGCAGTTGGACAGGGAACACTGAAGCTTTCTTT. It yields the protein CASSWTGNTEAFF.